The clone carrying this T cell receptor (beta chain) has a count of ten or more. Its antigen is as yet unknown. These data are taken from a study of neurological immune-mediated disorders. Time point noted: longitudinal time-point 3. TCRdb recomputed calls from the 5' RACE reads with MiXCR, one row per CDR3 protein. Of tens of thousands of distinct CDR3 sequences in the sample, approximately 4.6% were seen once. Points from the study as a whole: No expanded-clone CDR3 amino acid sequence recurred across subjects, suggesting private TCR-beta repertoires. Association with the multiple sclerosis repertoire cluster was not found for any clinical or MRI feature.

The sequencing sample was made of PBMCs. The sequence was collected from a woman aged 55-75 years with multiple sclerosis.

The CDR3 spells CASSSRLAGANVLTF. CDR3 coding DNA: TGCGCCAGCAGCTCGCGACTAGCTGGGGCCAACGTCCTGACTTTC. V usage is TRBV5-1 and J usage is TRBJ2-6; a weak D match, TRBD2 (6 bases). Deletions cut 3 bases from V and 2 bases from J, with 9 bases between. The length of the CDR3 is 15 residues. In germline, CDR1 is SGHRS, CDR2 YFSETQ.